The 9 T cell receptor beta chains presented below share a single source sample, sequenced in a study of blood T cell repertoires in COVID-19. Sequenced by immunoSEQ multiplex PCR; TCRdb stores in-frame clones only, minus some. In the table there are approximately 320,000 clones, approximately 89% of which are singletons. Sequencing input: peripheral blood. Receptors were obtained from a woman aged 30 to 39 with COVID-19, enrolled during active disease.

This clone was counted a few times. The chain carries TRBV20-1 and TRBJ1-4; the D is unclear. V shed 3 bases and J shed 8 bases, with 16 bases lying between them. The CDR3 has 14 amino acids. CDR1 and CDR2 (germline): DFQATT, SNEGSKA (reference sequence). The chain's CDR3 is CSASLRLMEEKLFF. The CDR3 nucleotides read TGCAGTGCTAGTCTTCGCCTAATGGAGGAAAAACTGTTTTTT.

The chain couples TRBV24-1 to TRBJ2-3, with D possibly matching TRBD1 (6 bases). V lost 4 bases, J lost 9 bases, and 19 bases lay in between. The CDR3 is 15 residues long. The germline CDR1 and CDR2 sequences are KGHDR and SFDVKD. The CDR3 sequence: CATSESQTGTRTQYF. The CDR3 DNA reads TGTGCCACCAGTGAGTCTCAAACCGGGACAAGAACGCAGTATTTT.

This chain joins TRBV5-5 and TRBJ2-5; D may be TRBD2 (6 bases). CDR1 SGHKS and CDR2 YYEKEE come from the germline V gene (reference sequence). Between the trimmed V and J ends, which lost 2 bases and 5 bases, there was a span of 10 bases. The CDR3 runs to 13 residues. CDR3 in DNA: TGTGCCAGCAGCTTCGGGGGTCGGGAGACCCAGTACTTC. Amino acids: CASSFGGRETQYF.

The chain uses TRBV10-3 and TRBJ2-1; TRBD2 aligns across 9 bases. CDR1 is ENHRY and CDR2 is SYGVKD in the germline V gene. V dropped 5 bases and J dropped 0; count of bases not matched to a gene: 5. The length of the CDR3 is 16 residues. CDR3 bases: TGTGCCATCAGTAGCGGGGGGACTGGCTCCTACAATGAGCAGTTCTTC. It yields the protein CAISSGGTGSYNEQFF.

CDR3 loop: CASSLTSGPYNEQFF. CDR3 nucleotide sequence: TGTGCCAGCAGCCTAACTAGCGGGCCCTACAATGAGCAGTTCTTC. The V and J genes are TRBV11-2 and TRBJ2-1; 9 bases are a match to TRBD2. V lost 5 bases to trimming and J lost 2 bases; unmatched junction nucleotides: 4. The CDR3 is 15 residues long. Looked up from germline, CDR1 is SGHAT and CDR2 is FQNNGV. The whole variable domain, remainder taken from reference TRBV11-2 and TRBJ2-1, is EAGVAQSPRYKIIEKRQSVAFWCNPISGHATLYWYQQILGQGPKLLIQFQNNGVVDDSQLPKDRFSAERLKGVDSTLKIQPAKLEDSAVYLCASSLTSGPYNEQFFGPGTRLTVL.

This clone was seen just once. This chain joins TRBV20-1 and TRBJ1-1, with 7 bases lining up with TRBD1. V gave up 3 bases and J gave up 7 bases; unmatched junction bases: 11. This CDR3 comprises 14 residues. Germline values: CDR1 DFQATT, CDR2 SNEGSKA (reference sequence). The DNA for the CDR3 is TGCAGTGCTAGTAACAGGGGCCGTGGGATTGAAGCTTTCTTT. Protein sequence: CSASNRGRGIEAFF.

This sequence joins TRBV5-6 and TRBJ1-2, with 7 positions matching TRBD1. CDR1 and CDR2 from the germline V gene are SGHDT and YYEEEE. The CDR3 is made up of 15 amino acids. V shed 1 base, J shed 2 bases, and the junction held 5 bases outside the gene matches. The CDR3 DNA reads as TGTGCCAGCAGCTTGAACGACAGGGTCAACTATGGCTACACCTTC. It is translated as CASSLNDRVNYGYTF.

The chain recombines TRBV2 with TRBJ2-5; D gene uncertain. V lost 6 bases and J lost 4, with 12 bases in between. Germline V gene lookup returns CDR1 SNHLY and CDR2 FYNNEI. This CDR3 contains 13 residues. The CDR3 here is CASSGIAGETQYF. Here the CDR3 DNA reads TGTGCCAGCAGCGGAATAGCTGGAGAGACCCAGTACTTC. The whole variable domain, remainder taken from reference TRBV2 and TRBJ2-5, is EPEVTQTPSHQVTQMGQEVILRCVPISNHLYFYWYRQILGQKVEFLVSFYNNEISEKSEIFDDQFSVERPDGSNFTLKIRSTKLEDSAMYFCASSGIAGETQYFGPGTRLLVL.

This sequence joins TRBV6-5 and TRBJ2-1, with D maybe TRBD2 (5 bases). Germline V CDR1 and CDR2: MNHEY, SVGAGI. V was clipped by 2 bases and J by 0 bases, with 11 bases between them. The CDR3 spans 16 residues. CDR3 in DNA: TGTGCCAGCAGTTACACAGCGGCGAGCTCCTACAATGAGCAGTTCTTC. Encoded protein: CASSYTAASSYNEQFF.